These T cell receptor beta chains were read from a single sample in a study of blood T cell repertoires in COVID-19. Sequenced by immunoSEQ multiplex PCR; TCRdb stores in-frame clones only, minus some. The sample contains about 310,000 clones, around 87% of which appear only once. Sequences were obtained from peripheral blood. The receptor set was obtained from a man aged 70 or older with acute or convalescent COVID-19. Both conserved end residues are part of each CDR3. D genes are given only for firm matches. The listing skips clone size in some rows; elsewhere it reads once, few, many or a size class.

>TRBD1|TRBV19|17|.|TRBJ1-1
TGTGCCAGTAGTATAGTCGGGACAGGGGGCGGCGACACTGAAGCTTTCTTT
CASSIVGTGGGDTEAFF
>.|TRBV9|13|.|TRBJ1-2
TGTGCCAGCAGCGTAGGGGACTTCTATGGCTACACCTTC
CASSVGDFYGYTF
>.|TRBV5-5|16|.|TRBJ2-2
TGTGCCAGCAGCTTGGCAGGGGTGCAGAACACCGGGGAGCTGTTTTTT
CASSLAGVQNTGELFF
>TRBD2|TRBV5-1|16|.|TRBJ2-3
TGCGCCAGCAGCCTGACGACTAGCGGGATCACAGATACGCAGTATTTT
CASSLTTSGITDTQYF
>.|TRBV27|15|once|TRBJ1-1
TGTGCCAGCAGTTTAGGGCGGGGATCGGACACTGAAGCTTTCTTT
CASSLGRGSDTEAFF
>.|TRBV18|18|.|TRBJ2-1
TGTGCCAGCTCACCACGGGGTGGTCGCAGGGGTATTTTCGATGAGCAGTTCTTC
CASSPRGGRRGIFDEQFF
>.|TRBV6-6|15|.|TRBJ1-5
TGTGCCAGCAGTTACTCGCGGGGGGGCGATCAGCCCCAGCATTTT
CASSYSRGGDQPQHF
>TRBD1|TRBV5-1|20|.|TRBJ2-3
TGCGCCAGCAGCCCACTCCAACAGGGGACAACCCGAACTAGCACAGATACGCAGTATTTT
CASSPLQQGTTRTSTDTQYF
>TRBD2|TRBV28|14|.|TRBJ2-5
TGTGCCAGCATCAAAGCGGGAGGCCAAGAGACCCAGTACTTC
CASIKAGGQETQYF
>.|TRBV5-4|16|.|TRBJ1-3
TGTGCCAGCAGCTTAGGGGCCTCCGCGGGGGGAAACACCATATATTTT
CASSLGASAGGNTIYF
>.|TRBV6-5|15|many|TRBJ1-4
TGTGCCAGCAGCCCACAGGTAGCAACTAATGAAAAACTGTTTTTT
CASSPQVATNEKLFF
>TRBD2|TRBV28|13|.|TRBJ2-1
TGTGCCAGCAGACTAGCGGGAGACAATGAGCAGTTCTTC
CASRLAGDNEQFF
>.|TRBV3-1/TRBV3-2|13|.|TRBJ2-5
TGTGCCAGCAGCCAACAGGGCGCGGAGACCCAGTACTTC
CASSQQGAETQYF
>.|TRBV6-2/TRBV6-3|16|.|TRBJ2-1
TGTGCCAGCAGTCAAGTCGATTATCGTAGGGGCGATGAGCAGTTCTTC
CASSQVDYRRGDEQFF
>.|TRBV6-2/TRBV6-3|14|.|TRBJ1-6
TGTGCCAGCAGTTACGTCAGATCAAATTCACCCCTCCACTTT
CASSYVRSNSPLHF
>.|TRBV28|15|few|TRBJ2-7
TGTGCCAGCAGTTTATCCGGCGGGATCTCCTACGAGCAGTACTTC
CASSLSGGISYEQYF
>TRBD1|TRBV25-1|16|.|TRBJ1-1
TGTGCCAGCAGTGACCCGGGACAGGGTTTGAACACTGAAGCTTTCTTT
CASSDPGQGLNTEAFF
>.|TRBV28|12|.|TRBJ2-1
TGTGCCAGCAGTTTATTTTTGGGAGGTCGGTTCTTC
CASSLFLGGRFF
>.|TRBV9|15|.|TRBJ2-5
TGTGCCAGCAGCGTAGCGCCAGGATCATCAGAGACCCAGTACTTC
CASSVAPGSSETQYF
>TRBD1|TRBV7-8|18|.|TRBJ1-1
TGTGCCAGCAGCTCCGACAGGGGGCCAAGAAGAGGGAACACTGAAGCTTTCTTT
CASSSDRGPRRGNTEAFF
>.|TRBV7-2|13|.|TRBJ1-2
TGTGCCAGCAGCCCCGCGGCTAACTATGGCTACACCTTC
CASSPAANYGYTF
>.|TRBV6-6|13|few|TRBJ2-7
TGTGCCATCCCCCCCAGAGGAAGCCACGAGCAGTACTTC
CAIPPRGSHEQYF
>.|TRBV27|13|.|TRBJ2-1
TGTGCCAGCAGTTACCCAACACGAAATGAGCAGTTCTTC
CASSYPTRNEQFF
>.|TRBV12-2|15|.|TRBJ1-2
TGTGCAAGTCCCCTGGACAGGGGCGATTGTAGCGACTACACCTTC
CASPLDRGDCSDYTF
>TRBD1|TRBV16|14|.|TRBJ1-2
TGTGCCAGCAGCTACGGACAGGGGAACTATGGCTACACCTTC
CASSYGQGNYGYTF
>.|TRBV29-1|13|.|TRBJ2-3
TGCAGCGTTCAGGACTGGGGCACAGATACGCAGTATTTT
CSVQDWGTDTQYF
>.|TRBV6-2/TRBV6-3|15|.|TRBJ1-1
TGTGCCAGCAGTTCCACGGGGGGGCGCGGGACTGAAGCTTTCTTT
CASSSTGGRGTEAFF
>TRBD1|TRBV29-1|14|few|TRBJ1-1
TGCAGCGTTGGCCTTTATGACAGGGGATATAAGGCTTTCTTT
CSVGLYDRGYKAFF
>TRBD1|TRBV6-6|16|.|TRBJ2-2
TGTGCCAGCAGTTACACCCGGACAGGAGCCACCGGGGAGCTGTTTTTT
CASSYTRTGATGELFF
>.|TRBV4-3|15|.|TRBJ1-1
TGCGCCAGCAGCCAAGAGTACGGGGGGAACACTGAAGCTTTCTTT
CASSQEYGGNTEAFF
>.|TRBV9|15|.|TRBJ2-7
TGTGCCAGCAGCGTTAGCCCAGCACGCTCCTACGAGCAGTACTTC
CASSVSPARSYEQYF
>.|TRBV21-1|17|.|TRBJ2-7
TGTGCCAGCAGCAAAGGAAACCTAGCCCGCCTGTTCGACGAGCAGTACTTC
CASSKGNLARLFDEQYF
>.|TRBV2|13|.|TRBJ1-2
TGTGCCAGCAGTAGACAGGCCCTCTATGGCTACACCTTC
CASSRQALYGYTF
>TRBD1|TRBV6-2/TRBV6-3|15|.|TRBJ1-2
TGTGCCAGCAGTTCGTTGACAGGGACAAACTATGGCTACACCTTC
CASSSLTGTNYGYTF
>.|TRBV5-4|14|few|TRBJ1-2
TGTGCCAGCAGCTTGGCCGGGACAAGCTATGGCTACACCTTC
CASSLAGTSYGYTF
>TRBD2|TRBV6-5|15|.|TRBJ2-2
TGTGCCAGCAGTAAGACTAGCGGGAGGGCCGGGGAGCTGTTTTTT
CASSKTSGRAGELFF
>TRBD1|TRBV5-1|14|few|TRBJ1-6
TGCGCCAGCAGCCGGGACAGGGGTAATTCACCCCTCCACTTT
CASSRDRGNSPLHF
>.|TRBV5-1|16|once|TRBJ1-1
TGCGCCAGCAGGCACAGGTCGGCCCCCATGAACACTGAAGCTTTCTTT
CASRHRSAPMNTEAFF
>TRBD1|TRBV19|15|.|TRBJ2-7
TGTGCCAGTAGTATAGATGGGACAGGGACCTACGAGCAGTACTTC
CASSIDGTGTYEQYF
>.|TRBV18|16|.|TRBJ2-1
TGTGCCAGCTCACCTGTGATTGCGGGGGCGGGGAATGAGCAGTTCTTC
CASSPVIAGAGNEQFF
>.|TRBV24-1|13|.|TRBJ2-7
TGTGCCACCAGTCGCGGGGATAACTACGAGCAGTACTTC
CATSRGDNYEQYF
>TRBD1|TRBV29-1|13|.|TRBJ2-5
TGCAGCGTTGGGGCGTTCAGGGGGGAGACCCAGTACTTC
CSVGAFRGETQYF
>.|TRBV18|14|.|TRBJ2-5
TGTGCCAGCTCACCATCCGGGTCCCAAGAGACCCAGTACTTC
CASSPSGSQETQYF
>.|TRBV2|15|.|TRBJ2-1
TGTGCCAGCAGTGACAGGGGATTGGGTTACAATGAGCAGTTCTTC
CASSDRGLGYNEQFF
>.|TRBV6-1|12|.|TRBJ2-7
TGTGCCAGCAGTGACGTCGTGTACGAGCAGTACTTC
CASSDVVYEQYF
>.|TRBV6-5|13|.|TRBJ1-6
TGTGCCAGCAGTTACGTCGGGGATTCACCCCTCCACTTT
CASSYVGDSPLHF
>.|TRBV30|14|.|TRBJ1-2
TGTGCCTGGCTCCGACAGGTCCCGCGGTATGGCTACACCTTC
CAWLRQVPRYGYTF
>TRBD1|TRBV18|14|.|TRBJ1-1
TGTGCCAGCTCCCTAAACAGGGGAGACAATGAAGCTTTCTTT
CASSLNRGDNEAFF
>.|TRBV29-1|11|.|TRBJ2-1
TGCAGCGCGTTACTAGCTAGTGAGCAGTTCTTC
CSALLASEQFF
>TRBD2|TRBV28|16|.|TRBJ2-1
TGTGCCAGCATCAACGGGGGGTCCCGCCTACACGGTGAGCAGTTCTTC
CASINGGSRLHGEQFF
>.|TRBV4-1|15|.|TRBJ2-1
TGCGCCAGCAGCGAGGAGCTAGAGAGGTACAATGAGCAGTTCTTC
CASSEELERYNEQFF
>TRBD1|TRBV28|11|.|TRBJ1-1
TGTGCCAGCAGTTCGACAGGGGGGGCTTTCTTT
CASSSTGGAFF
>.|TRBV7-2|13|once|TRBJ1-2
TGTGCCAGCAGCCCGCGCAGGAACTATGGCTACACCTTC
CASSPRRNYGYTF
>.|TRBV5-1|14|.|TRBJ2-5
TGCGCCAGCAGCTTTTACGGGTCTCAAGAGACCCAGTACTTC
CASSFYGSQETQYF
>.|TRBV21-1|17|.|TRBJ2-7
TGTGCCAGCAGCAAAACCTATAGCGGGGGGGCTCCCCACGAGCAGTACTTC
CASSKTYSGGAPHEQYF
>TRBD1|TRBV3-1/TRBV3-2|18|.|TRBJ2-3
TGTGCCAGCAGCCAAGTACCTCCAGGACAGGGGGTTATGGATACGCAGTATTTT
CASSQVPPGQGVMDTQYF
>.|TRBV7-2|16|.|TRBJ1-6
TGTGCCAGCATCCAACAGTCAACTGGGAGGGGTTCACCCCTCCACTTT
CASIQQSTGRGSPLHF
>TRBD2|TRBV4-2|17|.|TRBJ2-7
TGTGCCAGCAGCCCGGTCTCTGGACCGGGGGGTACCTACGAGCAGTACTTC
CASSPVSGPGGTYEQYF
>TRBD1|TRBV28|16|.|TRBJ1-2
TGTGCCAGCAGTTTAGGGACAGGGATCGGGAGCTATGGCTACACCTTC
CASSLGTGIGSYGYTF
>.|TRBV9|14|.|TRBJ1-2
TGTGCCAGCAGCGTAGGGACAGCCTCCTATGGCTACACCTTC
CASSVGTASYGYTF